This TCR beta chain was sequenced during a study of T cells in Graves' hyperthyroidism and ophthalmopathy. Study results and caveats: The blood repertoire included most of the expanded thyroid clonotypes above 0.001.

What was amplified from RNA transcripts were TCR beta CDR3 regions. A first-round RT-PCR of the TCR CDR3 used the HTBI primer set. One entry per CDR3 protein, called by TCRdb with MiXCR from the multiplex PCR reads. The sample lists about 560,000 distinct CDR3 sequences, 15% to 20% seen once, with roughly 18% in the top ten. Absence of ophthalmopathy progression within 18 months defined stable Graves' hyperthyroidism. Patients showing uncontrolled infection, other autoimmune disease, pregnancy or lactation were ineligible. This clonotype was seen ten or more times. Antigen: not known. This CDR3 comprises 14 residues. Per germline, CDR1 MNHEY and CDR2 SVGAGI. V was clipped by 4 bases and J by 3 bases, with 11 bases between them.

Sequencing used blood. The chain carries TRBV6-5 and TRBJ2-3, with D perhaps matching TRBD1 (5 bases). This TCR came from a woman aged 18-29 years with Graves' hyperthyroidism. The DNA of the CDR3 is TGTGCCAGCAGTTTAGGGGCAGTTACAGATACGCAGTATTTT. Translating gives CASSLGAVTDTQYF.